This T cell receptor (beta chain) is drawn from a study of cytomegalovirus exposure and HLA in healthy donors. Study-wide results and caveats: Compared with the approximately 680-donor mean, an Asian-associated ancestry cluster reportedly had fewer N-insertions, according to a later analysis. Associated with cytomegalovirus, according to the listing, were 150 to 200 TCR beta chains.

The germline CDR1 and CDR2 sequences are MNHEY and SMNVEV (reference sequence). Trimming pared 7 bases from V and 4 bases from J, leaving 22 bases between. The CDR3 sequence is 16 residues long. With 60 Vbeta and 13 Jbeta primers, the PCR was carried out. In the original processing: Later reanalysis found 80 million or so unique TCR beta chains, around 10 million of them shared. Method: immunoSEQ multiplex PCR; TCRdb's copy keeps in-frame clones and lacks some. V and J calls and clone size are those listed in that table; D and trimming were worked out from the DNA. The table includes more than 85,000 clones, about 68% detected once. A note on this clone: Its antigen is not known.

The clonotype originates from a male donor in good health and CMV-seropositive. The chain uses TRBV27 and TRBJ1-2, with D unresolved. The specimen sequenced was PBMCs. CDR3 loop: CASTPKHTGVGYGYTF. The CDR3 DNA is TGTGCCAGCACCCCGAAGCACACCGGAGTTGGCTATGGCTACACCTTC.